This T cell receptor (beta chain) was documented in a study of blood T cell repertoires in COVID-19. Overall study context: PBMCs, B-cell-depleted T cells, or T cells provided the cDNA or gDNA that made up the material.

The CDR3 is 15 residues long. Per germline, CDR1 SEHNR and CDR2 FQNEAQ (reference sequence). With V trimmed by 5 bases and J by 4 bases, 9 bases remained unmatched. Those enrolled, adults aged about 18 to 89 years, came from around 24 US areas. Participant-reported clinical history was the basis for cohort assignment. In the original workflow: How many nucleated cells were present was estimated from reference gene primer amplification. TCRdb keeps only in-frame clones here, not all; method: immunoSEQ multiplex PCR. From that table come the V and J calls and clone size; the DNA was used to work out D and trimming. This sample has about 310,000 clones; about nine tenths occur once, and the top ten carry about 9.5%.

Sample: PBMCs or T cells enriched from blood (not recorded which). The TCR originated in a middle-aged woman who had recovered from COVID-19. The chain combines TRBV7-9 with TRBJ2-5, with 8 bases matching TRBD2. CDR3 loop: CASSRISGAGETQYF. Written as DNA, the CDR3 is TGTGCCAGCAGCCGGATTAGCGGGGCGGGAGAGACCCAGTACTTC.